In its sample, the clone carrying this T cell receptor (beta chain) was seen a few times. Its antigen is unidentified. This specimen belongs to a study of metastatic and nonmetastatic thyroid tumors. As for the study in general: Repertoires from blood and tumor or nodule tissue of malignant and benign thyroid patients were compared.

The study's findings and limits: Malignant thyroid tumors reportedly had TCR beta diversity that was significantly higher than in benign nodules, in blood and tumor.

With 5 bases clipped from V and 5 bases from J, the junction kept 6 bases outside the gene matches. CDR3 length: 15 residues. Germline CDR1 is MNHEY and CDR2 is SVGEGT. Every patient underwent thyroid surgery untreated. In the original processing: Across clinicopathological groups, CDR3 differences served as the basis for building a distant-metastasis classifier for papillary thyroid cancer. TCRdb re-called the PCR reads with MiXCR. For this entry, the V and J calls and clone size follow TCRdb and not the study's own pipeline. This sample has 39,000 or so clones; 15% to 20% occur once, and the top ten carry roughly 18%.

The origin of this receptor is a female donor with papillary thyroid cancer or a benign thyroid nodule (not recorded which). Some clones in this sample may be carry-over from other donors' samples. Material for sequencing was blood. This chain joins TRBV6-2 or TRBV6-3 and TRBJ2-7; TRBD2 aligns across 13 bases. As DNA, the CDR3 is TGTGCCAGCAGTACCGGGACTAGCGGGGTCCACGAGCAGTACTTC. Its protein is CASSTGTSGVHEQYF.